This T cell receptor beta chain was sequenced in a study of T cells after yellow fever vaccination. Germline V lookup: CDR1 MNHEY, CDR2 SVGAGI. V dropped 2 bases and J dropped 1 base, with 11 bases sitting between them. CDR3 length: 15 amino acids. MiXCR was run by TCRdb on the 5' RACE reads, yielding one entry per CDR3 protein. The sample carries 100,000 to 150,000 distinct CDR3 sequences, almost 9% recorded once. Study-level findings and limits: A weaker secondary response peaked on day 5, the primary on day 15.

This clonotype was picked up a small number of times. The antigen is not known. The TCR originated in a man younger than 35 who received the YFV17D yellow fever vaccine. J is TRBJ1-2 and V is TRBV6-5; the D is unclear. Sequences were derived from CD8+ T cells sorted from PBMCs, sampled on the day of the yellow fever booster vaccination. CDR3: CASSYIQEVNYGYTF. CDR3 in DNA: TGTGCCAGCAGTTACATTCAGGAGGTTAACTATGGCTACACCTTC.